The 7 T cell receptor beta chains in this list originate from one sample, sequenced in a study of cytomegalovirus exposure and HLA in healthy donors. PCR used 60 Vbeta primers and 13 Jbeta primers. Some clones are missing from TCRdb's copy, which holds only in-frame ones; the method was immunoSEQ multiplex PCR. Seen here are approximately 170,000 clones, around four fifths observed once, and the top ten hold around 3.2%. Source material: PBMCs. The receptors derive from a female donor in good health and CMV-seronegative.

The chain employs TRBV4-2 and TRBJ2-3; possible D gene TRBD2, 6 bases. Germline loops: CDR1 LGHNA, CDR2 YNFKEQ. Between the trimmed V and J ends, which lost 4 bases and 0 bases, there was a span of 14 bases. The CDR3 totals 16 residues. The CDR3 is CASSLLASTSTDTQYF. In nucleotides, the CDR3 is TGTGCCAGCAGCCTCCTAGCGTCGACTAGCACAGATACGCAGTATTTT.

In regard to this clone: This CDR3 is also generated by other DNA sequences in the sample. The J gene is TRBJ1-5, the V gene TRBV7-2; no clear D gene. This CDR3 spans 14 amino acids. Germline values: CDR1 SGHTA, CDR2 FQGNSA. V was clipped by 2 bases and J by 5 bases, with 10 bases between them. CDR3 sequence (DNA): TGTGCCAGCAGCTTAAAGGGCGGGTATCAGCCCCAGCATTTT. It yields the protein CASSLKGGYQPQHF.

V is TRBV13 and J is TRBJ1-6; 9 bases fit TRBD1. CDR1 and CDR2 (germline): PRHDT, FYEKMQ (reference sequence). This CDR3 has 16 residues. V shed 1 base and J 9 bases; nucleotides not matched to a gene: 7. The CDR3 DNA reads as TGTGCCAGCAGCTTAGCCCTACAGGGGGCATCTTCACCCCTCCACTTT. It encodes CASSLALQGASSPLHF. The full variable domain, its missing parts supplied by reference TRBV13 and TRBJ1-6, is AAGVIQSPRHLIKEKRETATLKCYPIPRHDTVYWYQQGPGQDPQFLISFYEKMQSDKGSIPDRFSAQQFSDYHSELNMSSLELGDSALYFCASSLALQGASSPLHFGNGTRLTVT.

J is TRBJ1-2 and V is TRBV9, with TRBD1 identical over 7 bases. Trimming cost V 3 bases and J 5 bases; bases outside gene matches: 4. Germline values: CDR1 SGDLS, CDR2 YYNGEE. The CDR3 length is 13 residues. The CDR3 is CASSGSRGYGYTF. As DNA, the CDR3 is TGTGCCAGCAGCGGTTCCAGGGGGTATGGCTACACCTTC.

CDR3 nucleotide sequence: TGTGCCAGCAGATATGACAGGGGCAATCAGCCCCAGCATTTT. This translates into CASRYDRGNQPQHF. This sequence joins TRBV28 and TRBJ1-5, with TRBD1 matching over 7 bases. V shed 6 bases, J shed 2 bases, and the junction held 4 bases outside the gene matches. CDR1 is MDHEN, CDR2 SYDVKM, per germline. CDR3 size: 14 residues.

V and J are TRBV5-1 and TRBJ1-3; a possible D gene is TRBD1 (5 bases). The CDR3 has 17 residues. From germline, CDR1 is SGHRS and CDR2 YFSETQ. The V gene lost 0 bases and the J gene lost 0 bases, with 13 bases spanning the gap. The CDR3 reads CASSLGPQGISGNTIYF. The CDR3 coding sequence is TGCGCCAGCAGCTTGGGACCCCAGGGTATCTCTGGAAACACCATATATTTT.

This clone was seen only once. The chain employs TRBV10-3 and TRBJ2-1, with 8 bases identical to TRBD1. This CDR3 has 15 residues. The ends lost 6 bases at V and 4 bases at J; junction bases unmatched: 8. Germline values: CDR1 ENHRY, CDR2 SYGVKD. CDR3 protein: CAISWTGSGYNEQFF. The CDR3, as DNA: TGTGCCATCAGCTGGACAGGGTCTGGGTACAATGAGCAGTTCTTC.